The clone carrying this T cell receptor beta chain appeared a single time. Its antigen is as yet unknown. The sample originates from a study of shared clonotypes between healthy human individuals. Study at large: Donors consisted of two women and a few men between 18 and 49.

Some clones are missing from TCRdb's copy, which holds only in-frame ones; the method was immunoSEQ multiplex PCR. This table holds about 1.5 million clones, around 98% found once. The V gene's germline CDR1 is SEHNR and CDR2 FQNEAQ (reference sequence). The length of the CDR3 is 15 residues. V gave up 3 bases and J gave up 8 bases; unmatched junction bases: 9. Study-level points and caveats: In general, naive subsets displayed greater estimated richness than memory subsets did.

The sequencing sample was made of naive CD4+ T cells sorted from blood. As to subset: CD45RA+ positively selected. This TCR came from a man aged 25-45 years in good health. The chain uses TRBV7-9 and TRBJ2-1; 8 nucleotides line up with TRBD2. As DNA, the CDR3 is TGTGCCAGCAGCTTTGGGGCGGGAGGAATATATGAGCAGTTCTTC. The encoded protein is CASSFGAGGIYEQFF.